This is a list of T cell receptor beta chains from one sample in a study of Graves' ophthalmopathy and Graves' hyperthyroidism. TCRdb re-called the multiplex PCR reads through MiXCR, storing one row per CDR3 protein. Here the sample spans about 500,000 distinct CDR3 sequences, about 40% being singletons. Specimen: peripheral blood or thyroid tissue (not recorded which). These receptors came from an adult man with Graves' hyperthyroidism. CDR3s include the opening cysteine and the closing phenylalanine or tryptophan. D genes are given only for firm matches. Size is omitted from some rows. Given values are once, few, many or a class for expanded clones.

abundance	v_gene	j_gene	d_gene	CDR3nt	CDR3aa
-	TRBV7-2	TRBJ2-7	-	TGTGCCAGCAAAGACAATGAGCAGTACTTC	CASKDNEQYF
once	TRBV10-1	TRBJ2-7	TRBD2	TGTGCCAGCAATTACGCGGGAGACTACGAGCGGTACTTC	CASNYAGDYERYF
few	TRBV5-4	TRBJ2-7	TRBD2	TGTGCCAGCAGCTTGGCGACTATGAGGACTAGCGGGAGCACCTACGAGCAGTACTTC	CASSLATMRTSGSTYEQYF
once	TRBV10-3	TRBJ2-7	TRBD2	TGTGCCATCAGTCAGACTAGCGGGATGGCCGAGCAGTACTTC	CAISQTSGMAEQYF
-	TRBV11-1	TRBJ2-1	-	TGTGCCAGCAGTCCCTCCCGGCAGACCGAGCAGTTCTTC	CASSPSRQTEQFF
once	TRBV25-1	TRBJ1-5	-	TGTGCCAGCAGTAAGGACGGTAGCAATCAGCCCCAGCATTTT	CASSKDGSNQPQHF
many	TRBV11-2	TRBJ2-7	TRBD1	TGTGCCAGCAGCCGACGTCGGACAGGGGGTAAGGGCGAGCAGTACTTC	CASSRRRTGGKGEQYF
many	TRBV12-3/TRBV12-4	TRBJ1-3	-	TGTGCCAGCAGCTTAAATTCCGGAAACACCATATATTTT	CASSLNSGNTIYF
many	TRBV13	TRBJ1-1	-	TGTGCCAGCAGCCCCGCTCCCCAAGGGGATAGCACTGAAGCTTTCTTT	CASSPAPQGDSTEAFF
many	TRBV9	TRBJ1-5	TRBD1	TGTGCCAGCAGCGGAACAGGGGCCACCAATCAGCCCCAGCATTTT	CASSGTGATNQPQHF
many	TRBV7-2	TRBJ1-1	TRBD1	TGTGCCAGCAGCTCACAGGGGGCGAGTACTGAAGCTTTCTTT	CASSSQGASTEAFF
-	TRBV7-9	TRBJ1-1	-	TGTGCCAGCACCCCCGTCTGGGGTGGCACTGAAGCTTTCTTT	CASTPVWGGTEAFF
-	TRBV24-1	TRBJ2-3	TRBD2	TGTGCCACCAGTGATTCCTCAAGGACTAGCGGGGGGGCAGATACGCAGTATTTT	CATSDSSRTSGGADTQYF
-	TRBV24-1	TRBJ2-5	-	TGTGCCAGCAGTTTAATTCCCCCCAGGGTGGGTTTCGTCCAAGAGACCCAGTACTTC	CASSLIPPRVGFVQETQYF
-	TRBV10-2	TRBJ2-4	-	TGCGCCAGCAGTGACGTAGGGCAGAAGGACATTCAGTACTTC	CASSDVGQKDIQYF
-	TRBV12-3/TRBV12-4	TRBJ2-1	-	TGTGCCAGCAGTTCAAGTGGAGAGCAGTTCTTC	CASSSSGEQFF
-	TRBV15	TRBJ2-5	TRBD1	TGTGCCACCAGCTTTGACAGGGCAGGCCAAGAGACCCAGTACTTC	CATSFDRAGQETQYF
many	TRBV10-3	TRBJ2-7	-	TGTGCCATCAAGGGGGGCGGGGGTTCCCACGAGCAGTACTTC	CAIKGGGGSHEQYF
many	TRBV7-3	TRBJ1-6	TRBD1	TGTGCCAGCAGCTCGACAGGGGTTGGATCACCCCTCCACTTT	CASSSTGVGSPLHF
-	TRBV20-1	TRBJ1-6	-	TGCAGTGCTGAATCGAGGGGATATAATTCACCCCTCCACTTT	CSAESRGYNSPLHF
-	TRBV29-1	TRBJ1-3	-	TGCAGCGCCGTAAACACCATATATTTT	CSAVNTIYF
once	TRBV29-1	TRBJ1-2	-	TGCAGCGAATTGACAGACACTAACTATGGCTACACCTTC	CSELTDTNYGYTF
few	TRBV28	TRBJ2-7	TRBD1	TGTGCCAGCAGGAGAGGGACAGTCACGACCTACGAGCAGTACTTC	CASRRGTVTTYEQYF
-	TRBV24-1	TRBJ1-1	-	TGTGCCACCAGTGATTGGCGGGGCACTGAAGCTTTCTTT	CATSDWRGTEAFF
few	TRBV4-1	TRBJ1-1	TRBD1	TGCGCCAGCAGCCAAGCGGGACAGGGGGCAATAATTGGGGCTTTCTTT	CASSQAGQGAIIGAFF
-	TRBV7-9	TRBJ1-1	-	TGTGCCAGCAGCCTAAGATCAGGAAATGAAGCTTTCTTT	CASSLRSGNEAFF
once	TRBV2	TRBJ2-6	-	TGTGCCAGCAGGGGATCTGGGGCCAACGTCCTGACTTTC	CASRGSGANVLTF
-	TRBV20-1	TRBJ1-1	TRBD1	TGCAGTTCATCGGACAGGAGGGAGGACACTGAAGCTTTCTTT	CSSSDRREDTEAFF
-	TRBV12-3/TRBV12-4	TRBJ1-3	-	TGTGCCAGCAGTCTGCACGAGGCGCCTGGCTCTGGAAACACCATATATTTT	CASSLHEAPGSGNTIYF
-	TRBV29-1	TRBJ1-2	-	TGCAGCTCTAAAGGGGAGTGGGACTATGGCTACACCTTC	CSSKGEWDYGYTF
-	TRBV2	TRBJ2-6	-	TGTGCCAGCAGTGTCGAGAGGAACACTGAAGCTTTC	CASSVERNTEAF
few	TRBV6-5	TRBJ2-7	-	TGTGCCAGCAGTCTTACAGGGTTAAAGTACGAGCAGTACTTC	CASSLTGLKYEQYF
many	TRBV7-2	TRBJ2-7	-	TGTGCCAGCAGCTCCCCTTCCTACGAGCAGTACTTC	CASSSPSYEQYF
many	TRBV7-9	TRBJ1-2	-	TGTGCCAGCAGCCGACGGTCCCCCCCTGGCTACACCTTC	CASSRRSPPGYTF
-	TRBV20-1	TRBJ2-2	TRBD1	TGCAGTGCTAGGGACAGGGCCACGAACACCGGGGAGCTGTTTTTT	CSARDRATNTGELFF
many	TRBV9	TRBJ1-1	-	TGTGCCAGCAGCACCACCGATCTGCCCACTGAAGCTTTCTTT	CASSTTDLPTEAFF
-	TRBV25-1	TRBJ1-2	-	TGTGCCAGCAGTGCTAGGAGGGGGGCGGATAGTCTCTATGGCTACACCTTC	CASSARRGADSLYGYTF
few	TRBV9	TRBJ1-3	TRBD1	TGTGCCAGCAGCGCGGACAGGGGAAACTCTGGAAACACCATATATTTT	CASSADRGNSGNTIYF
-	TRBV10-2	TRBJ2-2	TRBD2	TGTGCCAGCAGTGCGACTAGCGGGGGGACCGCGAACACCGGGGAGCTGTTTTTT	CASSATSGGTANTGELFF
many	TRBV20-1	TRBJ2-5	-	TGCAGTGCTAGAGATTGGAGCGGCAGGGACCCCCAAGAGACCCAGTACTTC	CSARDWSGRDPQETQYF
many	TRBV28	TRBJ1-2	-	TGTGCCAGCAGAGGGGCAGGGGCTTATGGCTACACCTTC	CASRGAGAYGYTF
many	TRBV5-8	TRBJ1-2	-	TGTGCCAGCAGCATAGGGGCGTCCTATGGCTACACCTTC	CASSIGASYGYTF
-	TRBV20-1	TRBJ2-5	-	TGCAGTGCTAGAGTGCTAGGCGAGACCCAGTACTTC	CSARVLGETQYF
few	TRBV30	TRBJ2-7	TRBD2	TGTGCCTGCATAAGCGGGACTCCCATACCTTACTTC	CACISGTPIPYF